This T cell receptor (beta chain) was sequenced for a study of technical replicates of blood from a few donors. Assay: immunoSEQ multiplex PCR; the TCRdb copy retains only in-frame clones and omits some. The sample has about 62,000 clones, under 90% seen once; the top ten hold 4% to 5%. This clone was seen more than once but under ten times. V lost 6 bases and J lost 1, with 10 bases in between. The CDR3 has 12 residues. Looked up from germline, CDR1 is SQVTM and CDR2 is ANQGSEA. The TCR was taken from a human donor in good health. Some clones in this sample may be carry-over from other donors' samples. Sequences were obtained from PBMCs. The J gene is TRBJ2-7, the V gene TRBV29-1; maybe TRBD1 (5 bases). CDR3 loop: CSVKGASYEQYF. CDR3 nucleotides: TGCAGCGTAAAAGGGGCGTCCTACGAGCAGTACTTC.